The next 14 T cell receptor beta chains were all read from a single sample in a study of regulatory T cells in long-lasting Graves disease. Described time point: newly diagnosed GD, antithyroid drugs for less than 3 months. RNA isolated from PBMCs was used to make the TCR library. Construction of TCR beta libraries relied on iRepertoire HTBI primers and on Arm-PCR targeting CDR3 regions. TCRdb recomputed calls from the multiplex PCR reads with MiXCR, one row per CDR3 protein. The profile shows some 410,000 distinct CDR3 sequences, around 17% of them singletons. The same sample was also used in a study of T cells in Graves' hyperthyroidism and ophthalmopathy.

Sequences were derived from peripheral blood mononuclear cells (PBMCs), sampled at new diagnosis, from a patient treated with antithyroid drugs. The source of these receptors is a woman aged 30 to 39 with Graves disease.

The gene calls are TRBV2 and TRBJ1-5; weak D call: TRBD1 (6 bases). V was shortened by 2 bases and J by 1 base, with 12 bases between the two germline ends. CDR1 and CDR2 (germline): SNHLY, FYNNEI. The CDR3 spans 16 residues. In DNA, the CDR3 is TGTGCCAGCAGTGAAATCAGGACAGAAAGCAATCAGCCCCAGCATTTT. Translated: CASSEIRTESNQPQHF.

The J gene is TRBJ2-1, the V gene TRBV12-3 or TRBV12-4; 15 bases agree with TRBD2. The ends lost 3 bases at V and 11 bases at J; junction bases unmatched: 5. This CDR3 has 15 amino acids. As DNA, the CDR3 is TGTGCCAGCAGTTTTGTCGGGACTAGCGGGAGGAAGCAGTTCTTC. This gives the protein CASSFVGTSGRKQFF.

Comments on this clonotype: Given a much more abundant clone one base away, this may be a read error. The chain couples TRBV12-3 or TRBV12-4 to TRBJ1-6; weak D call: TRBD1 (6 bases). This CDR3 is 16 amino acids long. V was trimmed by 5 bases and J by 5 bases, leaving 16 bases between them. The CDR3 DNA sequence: TGTGCCAGCAGTCGGACAGAGGGGCCTAATAATTCACCCCTCCACTTT. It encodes CASSRTEGPNNSPLHF.

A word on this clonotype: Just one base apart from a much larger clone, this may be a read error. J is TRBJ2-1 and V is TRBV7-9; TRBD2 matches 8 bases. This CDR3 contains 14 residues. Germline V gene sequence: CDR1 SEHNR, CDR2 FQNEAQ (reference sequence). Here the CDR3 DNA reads TGTGCCAGCAGGGGACTAGTTTTCGACAATGATCAGTTCTTC. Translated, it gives CASRGLVFDNDQFF.

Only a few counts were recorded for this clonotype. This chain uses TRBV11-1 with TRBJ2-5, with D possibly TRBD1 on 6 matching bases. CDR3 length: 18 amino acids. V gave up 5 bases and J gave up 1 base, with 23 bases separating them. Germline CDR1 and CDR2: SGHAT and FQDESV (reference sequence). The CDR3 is CASSQVEPPGHFQETQYF. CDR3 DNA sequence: TGTGCCAGCAGCCAAGTTGAACCTCCGGGACACTTCCAAGAGACCCAGTACTTC.

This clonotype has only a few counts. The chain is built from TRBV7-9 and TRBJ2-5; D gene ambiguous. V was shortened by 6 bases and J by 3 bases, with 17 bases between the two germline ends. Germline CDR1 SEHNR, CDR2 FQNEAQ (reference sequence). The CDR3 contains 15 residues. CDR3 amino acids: CASRFITVAEETQYF. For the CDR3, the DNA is TGTGCCAGCAGGTTCATAACGGTAGCCGAAGAGACCCAGTACTTC.

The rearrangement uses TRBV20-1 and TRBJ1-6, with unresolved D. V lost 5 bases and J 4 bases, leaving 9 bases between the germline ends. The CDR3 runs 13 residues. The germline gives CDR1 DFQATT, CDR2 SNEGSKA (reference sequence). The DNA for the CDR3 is TGCAGTGCTTTAGATATTTATAATTCACCCCTCCACTTT. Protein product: CSALDIYNSPLHF.

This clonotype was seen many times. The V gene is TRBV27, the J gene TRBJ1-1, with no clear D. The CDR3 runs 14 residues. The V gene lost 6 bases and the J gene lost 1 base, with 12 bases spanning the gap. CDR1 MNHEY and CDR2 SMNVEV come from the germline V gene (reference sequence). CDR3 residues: CASRVRGPNTEAFF. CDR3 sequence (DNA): TGTGCCAGCAGAGTTCGAGGCCCGAACACTGAAGCTTTCTTT.

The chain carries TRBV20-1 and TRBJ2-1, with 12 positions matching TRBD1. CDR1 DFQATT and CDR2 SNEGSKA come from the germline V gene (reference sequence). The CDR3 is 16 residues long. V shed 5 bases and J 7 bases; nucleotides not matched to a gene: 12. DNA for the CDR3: TGCAGTGCTGAGAATCCGGGACAGGGGGCCGGTAATGAGCAGTTCTTC. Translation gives CSAENPGQGAGNEQFF.

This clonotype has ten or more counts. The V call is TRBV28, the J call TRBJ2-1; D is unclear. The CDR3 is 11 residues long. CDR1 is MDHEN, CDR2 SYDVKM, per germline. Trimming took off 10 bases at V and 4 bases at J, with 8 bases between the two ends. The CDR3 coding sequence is TGTGCCACCACCGGGTACAATGAGCAGTTCTTC. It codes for CATTGYNEQFF.

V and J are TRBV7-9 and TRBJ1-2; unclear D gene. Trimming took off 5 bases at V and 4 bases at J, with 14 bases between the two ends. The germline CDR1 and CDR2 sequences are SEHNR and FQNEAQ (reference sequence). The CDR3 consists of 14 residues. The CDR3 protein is CASSPRTEFYGYTF. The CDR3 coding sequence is TGTGCCAGCAGCCCCCGGACTGAATTCTATGGCTACACCTTC.

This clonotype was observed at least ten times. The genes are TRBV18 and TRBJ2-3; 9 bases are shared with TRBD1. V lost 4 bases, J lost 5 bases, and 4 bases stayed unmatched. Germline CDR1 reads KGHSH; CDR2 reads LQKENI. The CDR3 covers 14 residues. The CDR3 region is CASSLYRGRDTQYF. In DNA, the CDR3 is TGTGCCAGCTCACTCTACAGGGGGCGAGATACGCAGTATTTT. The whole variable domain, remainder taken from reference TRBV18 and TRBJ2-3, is NAGVMQNPRHLVRRRGQEARLRCSPMKGHSHVYWYRQLPEEGLKFMVYLQKENIIDESGMPKERFSAEFPKEGPSILRIQQVVRGDSAAYFCASSLYRGRDTQYFGPGTRLTVL.

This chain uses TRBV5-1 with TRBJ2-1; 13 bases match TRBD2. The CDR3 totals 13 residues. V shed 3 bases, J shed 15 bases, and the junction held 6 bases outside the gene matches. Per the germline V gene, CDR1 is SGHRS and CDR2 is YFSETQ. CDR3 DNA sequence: TGCGCCAGCAGCTGGACTAGCGGGAGCAATCTGTTCTTC. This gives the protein CASSWTSGSNLFF.

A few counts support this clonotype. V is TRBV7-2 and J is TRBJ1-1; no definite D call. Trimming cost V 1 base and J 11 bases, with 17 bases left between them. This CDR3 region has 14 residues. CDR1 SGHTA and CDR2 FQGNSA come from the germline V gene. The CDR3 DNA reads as TGTGCCAGCAGCTTAGGCCAGGCGGGAATGGGGGCTTTCTTT. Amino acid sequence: CASSLGQAGMGAFF.